Detailed here is one T cell receptor beta chain. What it recognizes is unknown. The germline V gene encodes CDR1 SGHAT and CDR2 FQNNGV. V lost 2 bases and J 3 bases, leaving 11 bases between the germline ends. The CDR3 length is 14 residues. Sequencing used immunoSEQ multiplex PCR; TCRdb keeps in-frame clones, though not all of them. The sample holds tens of thousands of clones, approximately 90% seen once. The data derive from a study of T cell responses to AZD1222 COVID-19 vaccine. Study observations and caveats: A reported finding is that nearly half of spike-specific TCRs target unmutated variant regions. Donor demographics were predominantly white British with a female majority; clonal diversity may be underestimated.

V usage is TRBV11-2 and J usage is TRBJ2-7; tentatively, D is TRBD1 or TRBD2 (5 bases each). The source is an adult in good health. Sequencing was performed on peripheral blood, taken on day 0 of AZD1222 vaccination. The CDR3 sequence is CASSLTGAYYEQYF. For the CDR3, the DNA is TGTGCCAGCAGCTTAACCGGGGCTTACTACGAGCAGTACTTC.